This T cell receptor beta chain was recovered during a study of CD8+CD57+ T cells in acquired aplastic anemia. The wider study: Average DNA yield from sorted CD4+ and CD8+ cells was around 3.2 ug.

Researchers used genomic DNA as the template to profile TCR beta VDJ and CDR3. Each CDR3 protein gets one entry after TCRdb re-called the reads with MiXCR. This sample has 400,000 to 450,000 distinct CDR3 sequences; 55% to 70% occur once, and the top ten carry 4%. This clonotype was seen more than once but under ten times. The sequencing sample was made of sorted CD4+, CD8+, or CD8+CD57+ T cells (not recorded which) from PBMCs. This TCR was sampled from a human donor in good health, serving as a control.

The CDR3 region has the DNA TGTGCCAGCAGTGCGCGGGAGTACAATGAGCAGTTCTTC. Translating gives CASSAREYNEQFF. This rearrangement joins TRBV2 to TRBJ2-1, with 7 bases aligning to TRBD2. CDR3 length: 13 residues. The V and J ends lost 4 bases and 4 bases, in that order; junction bases with no gene match: 1. Germline V gene lookup returns CDR1 SNHLY and CDR2 FYNNEI.